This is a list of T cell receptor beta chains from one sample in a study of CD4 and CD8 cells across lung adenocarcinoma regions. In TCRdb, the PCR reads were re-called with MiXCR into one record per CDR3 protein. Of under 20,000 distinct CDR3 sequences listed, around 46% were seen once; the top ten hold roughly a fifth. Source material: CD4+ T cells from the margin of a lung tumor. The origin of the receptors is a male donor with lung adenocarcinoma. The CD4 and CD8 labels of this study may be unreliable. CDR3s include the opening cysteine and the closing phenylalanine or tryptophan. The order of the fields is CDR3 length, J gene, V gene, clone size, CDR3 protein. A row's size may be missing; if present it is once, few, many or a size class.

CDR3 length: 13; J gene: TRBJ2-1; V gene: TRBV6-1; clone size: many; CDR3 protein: CASSESYYNEQFF
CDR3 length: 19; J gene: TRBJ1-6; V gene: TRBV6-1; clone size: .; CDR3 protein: CASKRPGTGVSSYNSPLHF
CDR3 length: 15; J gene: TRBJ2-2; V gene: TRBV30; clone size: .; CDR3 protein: CAWSPGLAGEKELFF
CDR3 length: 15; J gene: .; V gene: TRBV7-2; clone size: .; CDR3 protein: CASSLGGGREETQYF
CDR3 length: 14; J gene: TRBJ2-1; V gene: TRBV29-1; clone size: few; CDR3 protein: CSVVPAGGYNEQFF
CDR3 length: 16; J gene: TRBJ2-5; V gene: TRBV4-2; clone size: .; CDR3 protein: CASGGVGGRATETQYF
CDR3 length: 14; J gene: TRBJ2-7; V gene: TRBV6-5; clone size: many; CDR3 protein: CASTWQQGFHEQYF
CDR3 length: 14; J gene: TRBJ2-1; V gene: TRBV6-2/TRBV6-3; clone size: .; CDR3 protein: CASRLAGTYNEQFF
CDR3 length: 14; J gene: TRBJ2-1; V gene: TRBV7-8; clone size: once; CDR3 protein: CASTARGRGREQFF
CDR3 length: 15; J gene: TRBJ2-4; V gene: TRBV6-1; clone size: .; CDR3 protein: CASGEGQAATNTQYF
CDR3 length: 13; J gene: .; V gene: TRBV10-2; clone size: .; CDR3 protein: CASSESVVYEQYF
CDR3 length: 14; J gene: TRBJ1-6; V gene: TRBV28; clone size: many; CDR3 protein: CASRPGQVRLPLHF
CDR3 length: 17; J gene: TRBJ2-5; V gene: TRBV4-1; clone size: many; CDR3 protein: CASSPSPHASSLEEQYF
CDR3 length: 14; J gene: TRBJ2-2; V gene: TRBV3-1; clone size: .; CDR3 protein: CASRAGSGTGELFF
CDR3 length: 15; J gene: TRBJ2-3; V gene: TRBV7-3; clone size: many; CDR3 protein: CASSYSGASTDTQYF
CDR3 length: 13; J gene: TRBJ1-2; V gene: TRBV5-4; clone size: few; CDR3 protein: CASRLGGTYGYTF
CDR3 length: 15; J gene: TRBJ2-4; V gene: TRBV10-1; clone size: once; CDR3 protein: CASSEGGLGKNTQYF
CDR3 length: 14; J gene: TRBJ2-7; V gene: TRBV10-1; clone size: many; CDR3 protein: CASSEGLLAYEQYF
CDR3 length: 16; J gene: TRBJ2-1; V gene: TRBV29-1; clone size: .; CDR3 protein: CSVEEWRRQGGGEQFF
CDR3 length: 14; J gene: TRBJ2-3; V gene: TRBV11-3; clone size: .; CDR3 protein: CASSSIASTDTQYF
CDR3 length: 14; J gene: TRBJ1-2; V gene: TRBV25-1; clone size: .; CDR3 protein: CASSDVGGSYGYTF
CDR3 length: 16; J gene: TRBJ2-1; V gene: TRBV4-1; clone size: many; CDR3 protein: CASSPSGLAGAYEQFF
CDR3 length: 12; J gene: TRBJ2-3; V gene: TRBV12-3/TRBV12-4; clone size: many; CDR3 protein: CASSRGVDTQYF
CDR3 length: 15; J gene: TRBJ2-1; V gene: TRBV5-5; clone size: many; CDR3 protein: CASSLVPLGGNEQFF
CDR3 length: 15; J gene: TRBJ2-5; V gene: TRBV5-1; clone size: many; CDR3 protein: CASSLFSGAQETQYF
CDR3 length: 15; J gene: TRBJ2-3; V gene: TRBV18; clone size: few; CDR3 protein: CASSPEVGYTDTQYF
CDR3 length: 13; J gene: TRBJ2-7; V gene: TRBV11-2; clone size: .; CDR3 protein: CASSLVAGYEQYF
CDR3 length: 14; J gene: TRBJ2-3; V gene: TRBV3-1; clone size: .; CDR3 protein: CATSSAVASDTQYF
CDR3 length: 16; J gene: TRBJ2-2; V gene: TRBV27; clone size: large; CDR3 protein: CASNTFGTGITGELFF